The present entry profiles one T cell receptor (beta chain) with its context. Its antigen is not yet known. The input lacks base qualities; no much larger clone sits a single base away. The library was obtained by the immunoSEQ multiplex PCR assay. In TCRdb, the immuneACCESS table is reduced to in-frame sequences with V and J assigned. These tables do not hold every clone; where another copy was compared, an unresolved V gene accounts for under half, and the others remain unexplained. The sample has under 200,000 clones on record, 90% to 95% of them singletons. The ten largest account for about 0.73% of the sample. From a lookup of the germline V gene, CDR1 and CDR2 are MNHEY and SVGAGI. V is cut by 0 bases and J by 5 bases, and the space between the germline ends is 13 bases. Including cysteine and phenylalanine, the CDR3 has 15 amino acids. Of the read, only the CDR3 DNA is kept; its 45 bases are in frame from base 1.

These data come from a study of control samples from healthy donors and cancer patients (TCRdb year 2020). This sequence uses TRBV6-5 and TRBJ2-5; possibly the D gene is TRBD2, per 5 matching bases. This clonotype was obtained from a young woman in good health. Sequencing used blood. The DNA reads as follows: TGTGCCAGCAGTTACTCCGGGCCTCCGGGGGAGACCCAGTACTTC. Its coded protein is CASSYSGPPGETQYF.